This T cell receptor (beta chain) was sequenced during a study of graft-versus-host responses after intestinal transplantation. This clone was observed a few times. Only in-frame clones appear in the TCRdb table, and some are missing; sequencing was by immunoSEQ multiplex PCR. Of 10,000 or so clones listed, 25% to 30% are singletons. This TCR was sampled from a human patient who received an intestinal transplant. Sample: alloreactive CD4+ T cells from a mixed lymphocyte reaction culture, taken before intestinal transplant. Subset specified: CFSE-low proliferating T cells sorted from roughly six-day pre-transplant mixed lymphocyte reaction (GvH or HvG direction).

The DNA for the CDR3 is TGTGCCAGCAGAAAGGCAGGTTGGTCCATTCAGTACTTC. Translation: CASRKAGWSIQYF. This chain connects TRBV5-4 to TRBJ2-4; D gene ambiguous. This CDR3 comprises 13 residues. V lost 5 bases to trimming and J lost 9 bases, with 15 bases between them. The V gene's germline CDR1 is SGHNT and CDR2 YYREEE (reference sequence).